The source of this T cell receptor beta chain is a study of cytomegalovirus exposure and HLA in healthy donors. PCR involved 60 Vbeta and 13 Jbeta primers. The assay was immunoSEQ multiplex PCR, and TCRdb's table has in-frame clones only and misses some. The table has 83,000 or so clones, 70% to 80% seen once; the top ten hold about 14%. From germline, CDR1 is GTSNPN and CDR2 SVGIG (reference sequence). The CDR3 contains 14 residues. The V and J ends lost 0 bases and 3 bases respectively, with 11 bases between them. The V and J genes are TRBV30 and TRBJ1-1, with D unresolved. The TCR was taken from a middle-aged woman in good health and CMV-seropositive. Sequencing was done on a sample of PBMCs. The DNA of the CDR3 is TGTGCCTGGAGTGTCTTATTGAGGGACACTGAAGCTTTCTTT. The encoded protein is CAWSVLLRDTEAFF.